These 9 T cell receptor beta chains were sequenced from one sample in a study of cytomegalovirus exposure and HLA in healthy donors. In the PCR, 60 Vbeta and 13 Jbeta primers were used. Using immunoSEQ multiplex PCR, the repertoire was profiled, and TCRdb retains in-frame clones only, with some absent. The repertoire has around 65,000 clones, roughly 75% of them found once; the top ten carry approximately 4.3%. The sequenced material came from PBMCs. These receptors all come from a woman aged 25 to 45 in good health and CMV-seronegative.

This chain joins TRBV6-5 and TRBJ2-1, with 12 bases fitting TRBD2. Germline V gene data show CDR1 as MNHEY and CDR2 as SVGAGI. Germline trimming cut 5 bases from V and 3 bases from J; bases unmatched to any gene: 2. The CDR3 has 15 amino acids. The CDR3, as DNA: TGTGCCAGCAGTCCGACTAGCGGGGGCTACAATGAGCAGTTCTTC. It specifies CASSPTSGGYNEQFF.

The V and J genes are TRBV2 and TRBJ1-5; D not resolved. Germline values: CDR1 SNHLY, CDR2 FYNNEI. Trimming removed 7 bases at V and 2 bases at J, with 12 bases between. The CDR3 length is 14 residues. The CDR3 coding sequence is TGTGCCAGCATTGGGAAGGAGGGCAATCAGCCCCAGCATTTT. The encoded protein is CASIGKEGNQPQHF.

The chain employs TRBV4-1 and TRBJ2-3; TRBD1 matches at 7 bases. Germline trimming cut 0 bases from V and 3 bases from J; bases unmatched to any gene: 9. Germline V CDR1 and CDR2: MGHRA, YSYEKL. The CDR3 has 17 residues. The CDR3 sequence: CASSQDRNRGLTDTQYF. Written as DNA, the CDR3 is TGCGCCAGCAGCCAAGATAGGAACAGGGGTTTGACAGATACGCAGTATTTT.

The chain uses TRBV10-3 and TRBJ2-7; 15 bases agree with TRBD2. This CDR3 has 16 residues. V shed 11 bases and J 2 bases; nucleotides not matched to a gene: 10. In germline, CDR1 is ENHRY, CDR2 SYGVKD. CDR3 sequence (DNA): TGTGCCTCTGGTGGACTAGCGGGGGGGCCCACCTACGAGCAGTACTTC. Its protein product is CASGGLAGGPTYEQYF.

The chain has TRBV10-2 and TRBJ2-7; perhaps TRBD2 as D (6 bases). The CDR3 is 14 amino acids. In germline, CDR1 is WSHSY, CDR2 SAAADI. The germline V and J ends were trimmed by 10 bases and 1 base, with 17 bases remaining between them. CDR3 sequence: CATHPAGSSYEQYF. The CDR3 nucleotides are TGCGCCACCCATCCGGCGGGGTCATCCTACGAGCAGTACTTC.

This clone has a single count. This chain joins TRBV7-3 and TRBJ2-5; possible D gene TRBD2, 5 bases. Germline CDR1 is SGHTA and CDR2 is FQGTGA. The V end was cut by 5 bases, the J end by 2 bases, with 9 bases between. CDR3 length: 13 residues. CDR3 loop: CASSRDLQETQYF. Here the CDR3 DNA reads TGTGCCAGCAGCCGGGATTTACAAGAGACCCAGTACTTC.

To note about this clone: At one end, the junction sequence differs from germline, possibly due to a read error. The CDR3 bases are TGTGCCTGGAGGGACTCCCATAATTCACCCCTCCACTTT. Protein product: CAWRDSHNSPLHF. The chain carries TRBV30 and TRBJ1-6; D unclear. The CDR3 sequence is 13 residues long. CDR1 GTSNPN and CDR2 SVGIG come from the germline V gene (reference sequence).

The V and J genes are TRBV29-1 and TRBJ2-1; 7 positions match TRBD1. The CDR3 is 13 residues long. V shed 5 bases and J 8 bases; nucleotides not matched to a gene: 9. Germline-derived CDR1 and CDR2 are SQVTM and ANQGSEA. The CDR3 region is CSVRPGTVDEQFF. The CDR3 bases are TGCAGCGTTCGACCCGGGACAGTGGATGAGCAGTTCTTC.

The chain carries TRBV7-2 and TRBJ1-1, with D tentatively TRBD1 (5 bases). Per germline, CDR1 SGHTA and CDR2 FQGNSA. V was pared by 5 bases and J by 1 base, with 17 bases between. The CDR3 spans 16 residues. In DNA, the CDR3 is TGTGCCAGCAGCCCCCCGGGGAGGGGTGGGAACACTGAAGCTTTCTTT. It yields the protein CASSPPGRGGNTEAFF.